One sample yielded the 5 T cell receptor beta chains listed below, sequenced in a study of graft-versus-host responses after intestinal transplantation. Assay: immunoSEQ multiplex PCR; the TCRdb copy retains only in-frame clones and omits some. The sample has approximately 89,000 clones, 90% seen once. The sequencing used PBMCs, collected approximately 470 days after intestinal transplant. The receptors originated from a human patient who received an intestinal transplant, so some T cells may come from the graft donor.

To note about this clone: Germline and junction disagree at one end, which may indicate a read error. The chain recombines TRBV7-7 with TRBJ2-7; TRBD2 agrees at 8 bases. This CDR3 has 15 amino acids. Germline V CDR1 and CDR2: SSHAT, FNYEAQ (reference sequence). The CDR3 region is CASSSGLGNSYEQYF. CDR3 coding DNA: TGTGCTAGCAGCTCGGGACTAGGAAACTCCTACGAGCAGTACTTC. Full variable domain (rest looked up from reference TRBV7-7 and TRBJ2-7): GAGVSQSPRYKVTKRGQDVTLRCDPISSHATLYWYQQALGQGPEFLTYFNYEAQPDKSGLPSDRFSAERPEGSISTLTIQRTEQRDSAMYRCASSSGLGNSYEQYFGPGTRLTVT.

CDR3 in DNA: TGCAGTGCGGGGGACCACTACGAGCAGTACTTC. It encodes CSAGDHYEQYF. The V gene is TRBV20-1, the J gene TRBJ2-7; D is possibly TRBD1 or TRBD2 (5 bases each). V was pared by 6 bases and J by 3 bases, with 9 bases between. The CDR3 sequence is 11 residues long. Germline lookup yields CDR1 DFQATT and CDR2 SNEGSKA (reference sequence).

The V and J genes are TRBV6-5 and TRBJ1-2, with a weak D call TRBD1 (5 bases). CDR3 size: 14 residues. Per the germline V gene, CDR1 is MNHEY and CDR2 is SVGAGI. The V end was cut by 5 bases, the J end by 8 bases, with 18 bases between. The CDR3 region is CASSDAGIGEGYTF. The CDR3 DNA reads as TGTGCCAGCAGTGACGCAGGGATAGGAGAAGGCTACACCTTC.

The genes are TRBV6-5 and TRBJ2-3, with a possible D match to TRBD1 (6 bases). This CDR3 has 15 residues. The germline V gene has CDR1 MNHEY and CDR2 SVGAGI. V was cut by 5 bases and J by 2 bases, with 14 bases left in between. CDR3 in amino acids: CASSTRQETTDTQYF. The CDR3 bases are TGTGCCAGCAGTACAAGACAGGAGACCACAGATACGCAGTATTTT.

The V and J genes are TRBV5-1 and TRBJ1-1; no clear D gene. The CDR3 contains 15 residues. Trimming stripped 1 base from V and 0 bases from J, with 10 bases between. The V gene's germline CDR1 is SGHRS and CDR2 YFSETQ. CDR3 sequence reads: CASSLWASMNTEAFF. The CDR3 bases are TGCGCCAGCAGCTTGTGGGCATCAATGAACACTGAAGCTTTCTTT.